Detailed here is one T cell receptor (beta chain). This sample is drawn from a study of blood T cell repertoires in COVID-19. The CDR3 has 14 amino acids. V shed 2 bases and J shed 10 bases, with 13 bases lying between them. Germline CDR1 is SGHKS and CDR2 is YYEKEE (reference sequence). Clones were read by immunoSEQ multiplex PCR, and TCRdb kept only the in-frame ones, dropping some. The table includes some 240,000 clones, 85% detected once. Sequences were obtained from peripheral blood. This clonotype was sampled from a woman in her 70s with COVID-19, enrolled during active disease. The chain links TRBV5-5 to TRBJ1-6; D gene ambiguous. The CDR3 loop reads CASSLVRELSPLHF. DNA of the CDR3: TGTGCCAGCAGCTTAGTGAGGGAACTCTCACCCCTCCACTTT. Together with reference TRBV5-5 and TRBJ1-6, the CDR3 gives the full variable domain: DAGVTQSPTHLIKTRGQQVTLRCSPISGHKSVSWYQQVLGQGPQFIFQYYEKEERGRGNFPDRFSARQFPNYSSELNVNALLLGDSALYLCASSLVRELSPLHFGNGTRLTVT.